The 22 T cell receptor beta chains given below trace back to one sample, sequenced in a study of shared clonotypes between healthy human individuals. Here immunoSEQ multiplex PCR was the method, and the copy in TCRdb shows in-frame clones only, minus some. The table has 700,000 to 950,000 clones, about 96% seen once. Naive CD8 cells comprised CD45RO-negative, CCR7-positively selected cells, excluding terminally differentiated effector memory CD45RA+ cells. Input material: naive CD8+ T cells sorted from blood. The source of these receptors is a man aged 25 to 40 in good health.

V is TRBV7-6 and J is TRBJ1-6, with a tentative D call TRBD1 (5 bases). Germline lookup yields CDR1 SGHVS and CDR2 FNYEAQ. This CDR3 has 14 amino acids. V shed 1 base and J shed 9 bases, with 10 bases lying between them. CDR3 protein: CASSLDPDTSPLHF. The CDR3 nucleotides are TGTGCCAGCAGCTTAGATCCGGACACTTCACCCCTCCACTTT.

This chain links TRBV6-6 with TRBJ2-1; no clear D. The germline V gene has CDR1 MNHNY and CDR2 SVGAGI (reference sequence). The CDR3 extends over 16 amino acids. The ends were cut back, 4 bases at V and 3 bases at J, with 16 bases in the middle. CDR3 amino acids: CASSSPPRMDYNEQFF. In nucleotides, the CDR3 is TGTGCCAGCAGTTCCCCCCCCCGAATGGACTACAATGAGCAGTTCTTC.

This chain connects TRBV4-3 to TRBJ2-7; D possibly matches TRBD1 or TRBD2 (5 bases each). Germline V gene lookup returns CDR1 LGHNA and CDR2 YSLEER. V lost 5 bases and J lost 4, with 12 bases in between. CDR3 length: 13 amino acids. The DNA for the CDR3 is TGCGCCAGCAGCGTAACTAGGGGATACGAGCAGTACTTC. This sequence encodes CASSVTRGYEQYF.

The rearrangement links TRBV7-9 to TRBJ2-1, with D hard to call. Trimming cost V 6 bases and J 0 bases, with 6 bases left between them. Germline CDR1 and CDR2: SEHNR and FQNEAQ (reference sequence). The CDR3 has 13 residues. CDR3 coding DNA: TGTGCCAGCAGGCGGAGCTCCTACAATGAGCAGTTCTTC. It codes for CASRRSSYNEQFF.

The rearrangement links TRBV9 to TRBJ1-3; D is possibly TRBD1 (5 bases). This CDR3 has 15 amino acids. V was shortened by 4 bases and J by 0 bases, with 11 bases between the two germline ends. Germline V gene data show CDR1 as SGDLS and CDR2 as YYNGEE. As DNA, the CDR3 is TGTGCCAGCAGCCCGGGACCGTACTCTGGAAACACCATATATTTT. Residues: CASSPGPYSGNTIYF.

The rearrangement joins TRBV4-3 to TRBJ2-7; D possibly matches TRBD1 or TRBD2 (6 bases each). Trimming removed 0 bases from V and 3 bases from J, with 12 bases in between. Germline V gives CDR1 LGHNA, CDR2 YSLEER. The CDR3 runs to 15 residues. Here the CDR3 reads CASSQDIGGGYEQYF. The CDR3 bases are TGCGCCAGCAGCCAAGATATAGGGGGAGGCTACGAGCAGTACTTC.

J is TRBJ2-1 and V is TRBV7-7; 7 positions agree with TRBD1. Germline assignment: CDR1 SSHAT and CDR2 FNYEAQ (reference sequence). The CDR3 loop spans 17 amino acids. V shed 5 bases and J 8 bases; nucleotides not matched to a gene: 18. In DNA, the CDR3 is TGTGCCAGCAGCCCACAACCAAGACAGGGACCGGGGTATGAGCAGTTCTTC. Translating it yields CASSPQPRQGPGYEQFF.

The V gene is TRBV5-4, the J gene TRBJ2-7, with D perhaps TRBD2 (6 bases). CDR1 is SGHNT, CDR2 YYREEE, per germline (reference sequence). The CDR3 sequence is 15 residues long. Trimming removed 0 bases at V and 7 bases at J, with 17 bases between. CDR3 nucleotides: TGTGCCAGCAGCTTGGTATCGGGAGCATCGTATGAGCAGTACTTC. Its protein product is CASSLVSGASYEQYF. The full variable domain, with the rest looked up from reference TRBV5-4 and TRBJ2-7, is ETGVTQSPTHLIKTRGQQVTLRCSSQSGHNTVSWYQQALGQGPQFIFQYYREEENGRGNFPPRFSGLQFPNYSSELNVNALELDDSALYLCASSLVSGASYEQYFGPGTRLTVT.

J is TRBJ2-1 and V is TRBV5-1; the D gene is possibly TRBD1 (5 bases). Germline V lookup: CDR1 SGHRS, CDR2 YFSETQ. Trimming left V 2 bases short and J 5 bases short, with 14 bases between. The CDR3 is 15 residues long. CDR3 sequence: CASSFPLRGHNEQFF. The CDR3 DNA follows: TGCGCCAGCAGCTTTCCCCTAAGGGGCCACAATGAGCAGTTCTTC.

The gene calls are TRBV7-8 and TRBJ2-7; 9 positions match TRBD1. This CDR3 has 15 amino acids. Trimming removed 1 base from V and 5 bases from J; junction bases left unmatched: 6. The germline V gene encodes CDR1 SGHVS and CDR2 FQNEAQ. The CDR3 coding sequence is TGTGCCAGCAGCTTAGGTTACAGGGGGCCCAACGAGCAGTACTTC. Translating it yields CASSLGYRGPNEQYF.

This clone appeared once. The gene calls are TRBV6-5 and TRBJ2-1; 7 bases line up with TRBD2. Germline lookup yields CDR1 MNHEY and CDR2 SVGAGI. CDR3 size: 15 residues. Losses at the gene ends were 7 bases for V and 8 bases for J; bases not matched to a gene: 14. The chain's CDR3 is CASTSTGGLFYEQFF. The CDR3 DNA follows: TGTGCCAGCACCTCGACGGGGGGATTGTTTTATGAGCAGTTCTTC.

The gene calls are TRBV28 and TRBJ2-7; weak D call: TRBD1 (6 bases). Trimming removed 5 bases from V and 1 base from J, with 12 bases in between. The CDR3 has 14 amino acids. The V gene's germline CDR1 is MDHEN and CDR2 SYDVKM. CDR3: CASSPTGDSYEQYF. CDR3 DNA sequence: TGTGCCAGCAGTCCGACAGGCGATTCCTACGAGCAGTACTTC.

The rearrangement links TRBV4-1 to TRBJ2-7; the match to TRBD2 covers 9 bases. The CDR3 is 15 residues long. J was trimmed by 4 bases and V by 1 base; bases with no gene match: 5. Per the germline V gene, CDR1 is MGHRA and CDR2 is YSYEKL. DNA of the CDR3: TGCGCCAGCAGCCAAGTGGTAGCGGGGGTATACGAGCAGTACTTC. Translated: CASSQVVAGVYEQYF.

The genes are TRBV6-1 and TRBJ2-1; TRBD1 or TRBD2 may be the D gene (5 bases each). The ends were cut back, 3 bases at V and 4 bases at J, with 13 bases in the middle. The CDR3 runs to 15 residues. The germline V gene has CDR1 MNHNS and CDR2 SASEGT. CDR3 bases: TGTGCCAGCAGTGACGGGACCCCCCTATACAATGAGCAGTTCTTC. Translating gives CASSDGTPLYNEQFF.

A remark on this clone: This specimen includes other DNA sequences encoding the same CDR3. The chain employs TRBV7-9 and TRBJ2-1, with D possibly matching TRBD2 (5 bases). This CDR3 has 15 residues. V lost 5 bases to trimming and J lost 4 bases, with 15 bases between them. Looked up from germline, CDR1 is SEHNR and CDR2 is FQNEAQ (reference sequence). CDR3 amino acids: CASSPRTGSYNEQFF. Here the CDR3 DNA reads TGTGCCAGCAGCCCAAGGACTGGATCGTACAATGAGCAGTTCTTC.

This chain connects TRBV6-1 to TRBJ2-7; a possible D gene is TRBD2 (7 bases). V was cut by 7 bases and J by 6 bases, with 13 bases left in between. The CDR3 is 12 amino acids. Per germline, CDR1 MNHNS and CDR2 SASEGT. The CDR3 loop is CASTEGGSEQYF. The CDR3 coding sequence is TGTGCCAGCACCGAGGGGGGGTCCGAGCAGTACTTC.

In nucleotides, the CDR3 is TGTGCCAGCAGTTTAGGGTTTAGGGCCAGGAACACTGAAGCTTTCTTT. Protein sequence: CASSLGFRARNTEAFF. The chain carries TRBV28 and TRBJ1-1; D is undetermined. Germline CDR1 reads MDHEN; CDR2 reads SYDVKM. The CDR3 runs to 16 residues. V shed 2 bases and J shed 1 base, with 14 bases lying between them. The entire variable domain, with the rest obtained from reference TRBV28 and TRBJ1-1, is as follows: DVKVTQSSRYLVKRTGEKVFLECVQDMDHENMFWYRQDPGLGLRLIYFSYDVKMKEKGDIPEGYSVSREKKERFSLILESASTNQTSMYLCASSLGFRARNTEAFFGQGTRLTVV.

In this sample, this clone turned up once. The gene calls are TRBV4-1 and TRBJ2-4; 9 nucleotides match TRBD2. CDR3 length equals 16 residues. With V trimmed by 0 bases and J by 8 bases, 8 bases remained unmatched. Germline V gives CDR1 MGHRA, CDR2 YSYEKL. The CDR3 bases are TGCGCCAGCAGCCAAGACTTAGGACTAGCGAGAGACATTCAGTACTTC. Its protein product is CASSQDLGLARDIQYF.

The genes are TRBV7-9 and TRBJ2-2, with D tentatively TRBD1 (5 bases). CDR1 and CDR2 (germline): SEHNR, FQNEAQ (reference sequence). The CDR3 loop spans 16 amino acids. V shed 5 bases and J shed 0 bases, with 13 bases lying between them. The CDR3 DNA sequence: TGTGCCAGCAGCACCCACAGGTCGTCGAACACCGGGGAGCTGTTTTTT. Translated, it gives CASSTHRSSNTGELFF.

This CDR3 is CASSSGQGINEQYF. As DNA, the CDR3 is TGTGCCAGCAGCTCGGGACAGGGAATAAACGAGCAGTACTTC. The chain employs TRBV7-9 and TRBJ2-7; 9 bases fit TRBD1. J gave up 5 bases and V 4 bases, and 6 bases lay outside the gene matches. Germline-derived CDR1 and CDR2 are SEHNR and FQNEAQ (reference sequence). The CDR3 runs 14 residues. The full variable domain, its missing parts supplied by reference TRBV7-9 and TRBJ2-7, is DTGVSQNPRHKITKRGQNVTFRCDPISEHNRLYWYRQTLGQGPEFLTYFQNEAQLEKSRLLSDRFSAERPKGSFSTLEIQRTEQGDSAMYLCASSSGQGINEQYFGPGTRLTVT.

Turning to this clone: The same CDR3 arises from other DNA sequences in this sample as well. The V and J genes are TRBV27 and TRBJ2-1, with D unresolved. The CDR3 extends over 14 amino acids. V dropped 0 bases and J dropped 4 bases, with 7 bases sitting between them. Germline V gene lookup returns CDR1 MNHEY and CDR2 SMNVEV (reference sequence). The CDR3: CASSLSRQYNEQFF. CDR3 DNA sequence: TGTGCCAGCAGTTTATCGAGACAATACAATGAGCAGTTCTTC.

The chain employs TRBV28 and TRBJ2-7, with TRBD2 as a possible D gene (6 bases). The germline V gene encodes CDR1 MDHEN and CDR2 SYDVKM. The CDR3 covers 13 residues. Trimming cost V 8 bases and J 7 bases, with 18 bases left between them. Here the CDR3 reads CASEIAVRGEQYF. CDR3 bases: TGTGCCAGCGAAATAGCGGTACGGGGGGAGCAGTACTTC.